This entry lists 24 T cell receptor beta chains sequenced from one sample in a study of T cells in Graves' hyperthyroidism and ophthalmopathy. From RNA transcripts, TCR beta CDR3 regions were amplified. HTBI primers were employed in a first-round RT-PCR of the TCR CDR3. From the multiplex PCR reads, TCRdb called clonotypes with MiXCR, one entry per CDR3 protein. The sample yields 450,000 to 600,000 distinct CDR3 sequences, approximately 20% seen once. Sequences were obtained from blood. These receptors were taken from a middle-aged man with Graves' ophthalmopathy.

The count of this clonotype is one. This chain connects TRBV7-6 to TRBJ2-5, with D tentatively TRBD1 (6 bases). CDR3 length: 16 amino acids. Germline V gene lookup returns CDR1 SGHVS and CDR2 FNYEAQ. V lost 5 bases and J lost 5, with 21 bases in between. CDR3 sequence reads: CASSKRTALGLETQYF. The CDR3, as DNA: TGTGCCAGCAGCAAGAGGACAGCCTTGGGTTTGGAGACCCAGTACTTC. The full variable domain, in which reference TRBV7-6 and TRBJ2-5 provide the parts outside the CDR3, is GAGVSQSPRYKVTKRGQDVALRCDPISGHVSLYWYRQALGQGPEFLTYFNYEAQQDKSGLPNDRFSAERPEGSISTLTIQRTEQRDSAMYRCASSKRTALGLETQYFGPGTRLLVL.

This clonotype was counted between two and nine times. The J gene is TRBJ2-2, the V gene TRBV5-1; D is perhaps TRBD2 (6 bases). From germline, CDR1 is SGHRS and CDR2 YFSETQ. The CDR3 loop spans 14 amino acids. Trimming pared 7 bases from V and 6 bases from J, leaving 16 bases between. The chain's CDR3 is CASGGAVDPGELFF. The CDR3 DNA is TGCGCCAGCGGAGGGGCGGTAGATCCCGGGGAGCTGTTTTTT.

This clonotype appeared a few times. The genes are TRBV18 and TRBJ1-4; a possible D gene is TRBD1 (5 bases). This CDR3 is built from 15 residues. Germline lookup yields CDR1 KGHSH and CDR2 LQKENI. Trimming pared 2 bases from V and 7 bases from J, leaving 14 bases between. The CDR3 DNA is TGTGCCAGCTCACCAGGGGCCGTGAGAGGTGAAAAACTGTTTTTT. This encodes CASSPGAVRGEKLFF.

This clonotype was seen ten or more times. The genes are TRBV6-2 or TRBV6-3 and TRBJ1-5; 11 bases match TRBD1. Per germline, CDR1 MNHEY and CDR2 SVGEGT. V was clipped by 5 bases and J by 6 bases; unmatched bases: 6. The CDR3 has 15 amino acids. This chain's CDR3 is CASSTGTGGTQPQHF. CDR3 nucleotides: TGTGCCAGCAGTACCGGGACAGGGGGAACTCAGCCCCAGCATTTT.

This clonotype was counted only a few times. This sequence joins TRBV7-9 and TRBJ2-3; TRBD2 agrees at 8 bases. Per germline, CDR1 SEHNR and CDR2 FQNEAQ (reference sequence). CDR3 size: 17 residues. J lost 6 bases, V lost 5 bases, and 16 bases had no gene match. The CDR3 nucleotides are TGTGCCAGCAGCGAATGGGGGACTAGAACCGTGTCGGATACGCAGTATTTT. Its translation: CASSEWGTRTVSDTQYF.

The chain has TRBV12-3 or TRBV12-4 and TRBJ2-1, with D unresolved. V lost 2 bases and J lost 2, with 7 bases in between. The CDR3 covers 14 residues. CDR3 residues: CASSLRQPYNEQFF. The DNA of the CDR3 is TGTGCCAGCAGTTTACGGCAGCCCTACAATGAGCAGTTCTTC.

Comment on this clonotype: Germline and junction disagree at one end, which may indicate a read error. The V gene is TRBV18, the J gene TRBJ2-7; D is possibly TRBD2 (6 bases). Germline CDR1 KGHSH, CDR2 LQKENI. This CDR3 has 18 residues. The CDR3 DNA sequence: TGTGCCGGCTCGTGGGCGCTCAGTGGAGGGAGCCTTTCCTACGAGCAGTACTTC. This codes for CAGSWALSGGSLSYEQYF.

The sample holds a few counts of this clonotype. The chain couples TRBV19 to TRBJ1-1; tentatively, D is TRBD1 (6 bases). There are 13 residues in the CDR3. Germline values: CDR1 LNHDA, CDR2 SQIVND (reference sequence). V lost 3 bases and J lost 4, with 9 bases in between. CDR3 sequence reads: CASSILTGTEAFF. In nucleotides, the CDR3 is TGTGCCAGTAGTATCTTGACAGGCACTGAAGCTTTCTTT.

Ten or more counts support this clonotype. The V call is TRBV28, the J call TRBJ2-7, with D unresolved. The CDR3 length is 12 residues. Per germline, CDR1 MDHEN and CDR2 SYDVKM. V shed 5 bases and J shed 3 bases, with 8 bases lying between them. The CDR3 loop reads CASSGRYYEQYF. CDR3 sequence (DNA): TGTGCCAGCAGTGGACGGTACTACGAGCAGTACTTC.

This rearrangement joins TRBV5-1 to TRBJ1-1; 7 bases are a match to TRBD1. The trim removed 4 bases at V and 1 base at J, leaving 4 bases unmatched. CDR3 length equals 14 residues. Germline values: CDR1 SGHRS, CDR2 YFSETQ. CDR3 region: CASSNRQGNTEAFF. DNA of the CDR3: TGCGCCAGCAGCAATCGACAGGGGAACACTGAAGCTTTCTTT. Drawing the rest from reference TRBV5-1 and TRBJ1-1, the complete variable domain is KAGVTQTPRYLIKTRGQQVTLSCSPISGHRSVSWYQQTPGQGLQFLFEYFSETQRNKGNFPGRFSGRQFSNSRSEMNVSTLELGDSALYLCASSNRQGNTEAFFGQGTRLTVV.

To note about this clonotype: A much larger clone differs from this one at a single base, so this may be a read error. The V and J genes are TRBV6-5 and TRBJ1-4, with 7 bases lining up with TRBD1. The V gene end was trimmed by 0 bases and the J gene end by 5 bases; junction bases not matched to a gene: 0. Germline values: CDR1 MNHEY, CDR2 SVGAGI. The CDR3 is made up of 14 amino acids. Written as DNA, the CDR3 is TGTGCCAGCAGTTACTCGGGACAGAATGAAAAACTGTTTTTT. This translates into CASSYSGQNEKLFF.

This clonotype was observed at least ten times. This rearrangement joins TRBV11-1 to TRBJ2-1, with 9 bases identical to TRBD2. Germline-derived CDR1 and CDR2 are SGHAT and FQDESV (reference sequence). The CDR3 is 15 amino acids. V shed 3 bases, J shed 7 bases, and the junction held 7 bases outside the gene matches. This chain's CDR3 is CASSLASGNGNEQFF. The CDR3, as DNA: TGTGCCAGCAGCTTGGCTAGCGGGAATGGGAATGAGCAGTTCTTC.

The CDR3 loop reads CASSRVPSGTGELFF. CDR3 bases: TGTGCCAGCAGTCGGGTGCCGTCCGGGACCGGGGAGCTGTTTTTT. The V and J genes are TRBV12-3 or TRBV12-4 and TRBJ2-2, with D unclear. V was trimmed by 5 bases and J by 5 bases, leaving 15 bases between them. The CDR3 length is 15 residues.

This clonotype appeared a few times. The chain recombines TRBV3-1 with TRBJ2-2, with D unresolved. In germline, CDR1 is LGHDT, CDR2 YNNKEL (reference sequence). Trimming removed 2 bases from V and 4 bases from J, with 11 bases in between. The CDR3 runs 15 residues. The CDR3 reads CASSQNTLATGELFF. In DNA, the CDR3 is TGTGCCAGCAGCCAAAACACTTTAGCCACCGGGGAGCTGTTTTTT.

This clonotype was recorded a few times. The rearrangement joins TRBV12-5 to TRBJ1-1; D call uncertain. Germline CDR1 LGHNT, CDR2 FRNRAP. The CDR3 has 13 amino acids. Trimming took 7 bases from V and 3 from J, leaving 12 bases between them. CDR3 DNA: TGTGCTAGTGCTTTCCGGGAGTACACTGAAGCTTTCTTT. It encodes CASAFREYTEAFF.

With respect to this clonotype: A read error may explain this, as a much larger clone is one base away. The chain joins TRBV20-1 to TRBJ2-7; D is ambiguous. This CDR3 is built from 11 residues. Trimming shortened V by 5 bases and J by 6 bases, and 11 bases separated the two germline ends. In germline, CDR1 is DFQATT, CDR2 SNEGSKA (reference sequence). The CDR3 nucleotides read TGCAGTGCTGGCCCCGTATGCGAGCAGTACTTC. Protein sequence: CSAGPVCEQYF.

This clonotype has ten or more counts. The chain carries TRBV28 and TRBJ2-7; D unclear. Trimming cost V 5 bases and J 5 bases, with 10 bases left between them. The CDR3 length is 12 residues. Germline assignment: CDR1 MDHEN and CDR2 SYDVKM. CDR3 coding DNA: TGTGCCAGCAGTACTACCTCGAACGAGCAGTACTTC. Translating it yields CASSTTSNEQYF.

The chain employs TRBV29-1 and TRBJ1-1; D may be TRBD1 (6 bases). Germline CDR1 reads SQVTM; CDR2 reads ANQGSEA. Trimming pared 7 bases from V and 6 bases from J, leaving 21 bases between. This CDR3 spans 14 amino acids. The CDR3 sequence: CSGHRGAPGAEAFF. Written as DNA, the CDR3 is TGCAGCGGTCATAGGGGGGCGCCGGGCGCTGAAGCTTTCTTT.

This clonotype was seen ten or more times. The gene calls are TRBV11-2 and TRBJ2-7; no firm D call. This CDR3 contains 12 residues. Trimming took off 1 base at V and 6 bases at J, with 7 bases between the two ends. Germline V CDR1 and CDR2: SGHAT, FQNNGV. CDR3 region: CASSLGLGEQYF. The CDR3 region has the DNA TGTGCCAGCAGCTTAGGGTTAGGCGAGCAGTACTTC.

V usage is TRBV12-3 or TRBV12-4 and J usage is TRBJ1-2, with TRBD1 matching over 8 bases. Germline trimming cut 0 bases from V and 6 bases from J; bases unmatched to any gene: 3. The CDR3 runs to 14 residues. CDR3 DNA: TGTGCCAGCAGTTTAGCCAGGACAGGGAATGGCTACACCTTC. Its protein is CASSLARTGNGYTF.

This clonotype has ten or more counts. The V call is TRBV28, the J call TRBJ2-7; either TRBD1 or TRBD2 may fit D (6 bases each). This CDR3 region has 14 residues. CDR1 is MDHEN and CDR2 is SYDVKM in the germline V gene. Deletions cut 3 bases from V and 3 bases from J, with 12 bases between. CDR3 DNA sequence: TGTGCCAGCAGTTTGTCAGGGGACTTCTACGAGCAGTACTTC. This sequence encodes CASSLSGDFYEQYF.

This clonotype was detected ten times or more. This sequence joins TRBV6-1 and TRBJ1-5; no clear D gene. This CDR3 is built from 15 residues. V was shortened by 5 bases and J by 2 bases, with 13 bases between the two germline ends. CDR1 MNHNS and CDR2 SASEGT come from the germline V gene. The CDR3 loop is CASSPIPEGNQPQHF. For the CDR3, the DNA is TGTGCCAGCAGTCCGATCCCGGAGGGCAATCAGCCCCAGCATTTT.

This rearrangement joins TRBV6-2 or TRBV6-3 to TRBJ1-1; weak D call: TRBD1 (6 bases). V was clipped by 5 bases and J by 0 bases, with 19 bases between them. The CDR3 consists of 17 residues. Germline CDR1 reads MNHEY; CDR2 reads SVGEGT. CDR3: CASSPSRLAGVNTEAFF. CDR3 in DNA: TGTGCCAGCAGTCCGTCACGTCTCGCAGGGGTGAACACTGAAGCTTTCTTT.

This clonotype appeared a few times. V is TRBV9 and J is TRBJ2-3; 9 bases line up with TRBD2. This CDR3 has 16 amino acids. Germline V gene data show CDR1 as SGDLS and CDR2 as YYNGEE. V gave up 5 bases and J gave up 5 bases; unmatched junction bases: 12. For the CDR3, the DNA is TGTGCCAGCAGAGCCTCCGCGGGAGGGCCGAAAGATACGCAGTATTTT. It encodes CASRASAGGPKDTQYF.